This TCR beta chain was identified in a study of cytomegalovirus exposure and HLA in healthy donors. TCRdb's copy holds only in-frame clones and misses some; the assay was immunoSEQ multiplex PCR. This sample has roughly 58,000 clones, with 80% to 95% found just once. This clonotype was sampled from a man aged 18 to 29 in good health and CMV-seronegative. Material for sequencing was PBMCs.

The CDR3 here is CASSQGGRAGEQFF. The CDR3 bases are TGTGCCAGCTCACAAGGCGGGAGGGCCGGTGAGCAGTTCTTC. This chain joins TRBV18 and TRBJ2-1; 9 bases are a match to TRBD2. Germline loops: CDR1 KGHSH, CDR2 LQKENI. This CDR3 region has 14 residues. The junction had 7 bases not matched to a gene; V was cut back by 4 bases and J by 9 bases.